Detailed here is one TCR beta chain. There is no known antigen for this receptor. Per-base qualities were not stored, and no clone one base away is much larger. Libraries came from the immunoSEQ multiplex PCR assay. The table comes from immuneACCESS by way of TCRdb, which keeps in-frame sequences with V and J called. Part of the clones is missing from these tables; in studies checked, under half for an unresolved V gene and the rest for unknown reasons. The sample profile shows tens of thousands of clones; roughly nine tenths of them were found once. The ten largest account for around 5.4% of the sample. The data derive from a study of control samples from healthy donors and cancer patients (dated by TCRdb to the early 2020s). V is cut by 7 bases and J by 8 bases, and the space between the germline ends is 12 bases. The CDR3 runs 13 residues from the cysteine to the phenylalanine. The sequence is cut down to CDR3 DNA, 39 bases in frame from base 1. CDR1 SGHVS and CDR2 FQNEAQ are derived from the germline V gene.

Here the chain combines TRBV7-8 and TRBJ1-6, and possibly TRBD1, on 6 matching bases. The sequencing sample was made of blood. The sequence was obtained from a man aged 50 or older in good health. The CDR3 region: CASTRDTYSPLHF. Read as DNA, the sequence is TGTGCCAGCACAAGGGACACCTATTCACCCCTCCACTTT.